These T cell receptor beta chains were read from a single sample in a study of CD8+ T cells in alopecia areata. The data were produced by immunoSEQ multiplex PCR, yet TCRdb's version contains in-frame clones alone and is incomplete. The sample consists of 150,000 to 200,000 clones, less than 70% of them appearing once. This specimen consisted of CD4+ T cells sorted from blood, obtained at week 49, from a patient treated with tofacitinib. These receptors were taken from a human donor with alopecia areata. The CDR3 runs from the conserved cysteine through the conserved F or W. The order of the fields is J gene, D gene, V gene, clone size, CDR3 protein, CDR3 DNA. The D gene is left open where the match is weak. Expanded clones get a size class; other rows say once, few or many, or leave the size out.

>TRBJ1-5|.|TRBV4-3|.
CASSQDRGVDQPQHF
TGCGCCAGCAGCCAAGACAGGGGAGTAGATCAGCCCCAGCATTTT
>TRBJ1-3|.|TRBV7-6|.
CASSLADTSSGNTIYF
TGTGCCAGCAGCTTAGCCGACACGAGCTCTGGAAACACCATATATTTT
>TRBJ1-4|TRBD1|TRBV4-3|.
CASSQEGQGGEKLFF
TGCGCCAGCAGCCAAGAGGGACAGGGAGGTGAAAAACTGTTTTTT
>TRBJ2-7|.|TRBV30|.
CAWSHGPTVPEQYF
TGTGCCTGGAGTCACGGGCCGACAGTCCCCGAGCAGTACTTC
>TRBJ2-7|.|TRBV27|.
CASSLSVAGAYEQYF
TGTGCCAGCAGTTTATCGGTGGCAGGGGCTTACGAGCAGTACTTC
>TRBJ1-2|TRBD1|TRBV5-1|few
CASSFDRAGYTF
TGCGCCAGCAGCTTTGACAGGGCTGGCTACACCTTC
>TRBJ2-3|TRBD2|TRBV30|.
CAWSYNGRPTNTQYF
TGTGCCTGGTCGTATAACGGGAGGCCTACAAATACGCAGTATTTT
>TRBJ2-7|.|TRBV14|.
CASSQVRGYEQYF
TGTGCCAGCAGCCAAGTTCGAGGTTACGAGCAGTACTTC
>TRBJ1-2|.|TRBV29-1|.
CSGGLPGGGYTF
TGCAGCGGGGGCCTGCCCGGGGGTGGCTACACCTTC
>TRBJ2-3|TRBD1|TRBV18|few
CASRSGTGGDTQYF
TGTGCCAGCCGCAGTGGGACAGGCGGAGATACGCAGTATTTT
>TRBJ1-1|.|TRBV9|.
CASSVGRLNTEAFF
TGTGCCAGCAGCGTAGGGAGACTGAACACTGAAGCTTTCTTT
>TRBJ1-5|.|TRBV15|.
CATSPTNTQPQHF
TGTGCCACCAGCCCAACCAACACTCAGCCCCAGCATTTT
>TRBJ2-5|TRBD1|TRBV29-1|few
CSVRRDSGETQYF
TGCAGCGTTCGCCGGGACAGTGGGGAGACCCAGTACTTC
>TRBJ2-5|.|TRBV5-1|few
CASSPFEGSETQYF
TGCGCCAGCAGTCCCTTTGAGGGATCGGAGACCCAGTACTTC
>TRBJ2-2|TRBD1|TRBV18|.
CASSLTDRGTNTGELFF
TGTGCCAGCTCACTGACGGACAGGGGGACCAACACCGGGGAGCTGTTTTTT
>TRBJ2-3|.|TRBV30|few
CAWSGQLSTDTQYF
TGTGCCTGGAGTGGGCAGCTTAGCACAGATACGCAGTATTTT
>TRBJ2-1|.|TRBV29-1|few
CSLTRESTYNEQFF
TGCAGCCTTACCAGGGAAAGTACCTACAATGAGCAGTTCTTC
>TRBJ1-1|.|TRBV4-1|.
CASSQDMGHGGNGAFF
TGCGCCAGCAGCCAAGATATGGGACACGGGGGAAACGGAGCTTTCTTT
>TRBJ2-6|.|TRBV28|.
CASSSTGSGANVLTF
TGTGCCAGCAGCTCCACAGGGTCCGGGGCCAACGTCCTGACTTTC
>TRBJ2-2|.|TRBV6-1|.
CASSRSGNGELFF
TGTGCCAGCTCCCGATCCGGGAACGGGGAGCTGTTTTTT
>TRBJ2-3|.|TRBV29-1|few
CSVSGPVADTQYF
TGCAGCGTTTCAGGCCCAGTGGCGGATACGCAGTATTTT
>TRBJ2-1|TRBD2|TRBV2|.
CASSEYGGSRLGQFF
TGTGCCAGCAGTGAATACGGGGGGTCACGTTTAGGGCAGTTCTTC
>TRBJ1-1|.|TRBV12-5|.
CASGLVGQRLEAFF
TGTGCTAGTGGTTTGGTCGGACAGAGACTCGAAGCTTTCTTT
>TRBJ1-2|TRBD1|TRBV6-5|few
CATIRDRGRLNGYTF
TGTGCCACCATCCGGGACAGGGGGCGCCTAAATGGCTACACCTTC
>TRBJ2-2|.|TRBV9|.
CASSVGANTGELFF
TGTGCCAGCAGCGTAGGGGCTAACACCGGGGAGCTGTTTTTT
>TRBJ1-4|.|TRBV5-1|.
CASSLGTREREKLFF
TGCGCCAGCAGCTTGGGTACACGCGAGAGGGAAAAACTGTTTTTT
>TRBJ1-2|.|TRBV15|.
CATSGSDNYGYTF
TGTGCCACCAGCGGTTCCGACAACTATGGCTACACCTTC
>TRBJ1-4|TRBD1|TRBV4-3|few
CASSQVRDRTNEKLFF
TGCGCCAGCAGCCAAGTAAGGGACAGGACGAATGAAAAACTGTTTTTT
>TRBJ1-2|.|TRBV29-1|.
CSVDGSGTNYGYTF
TGCAGCGTTGATGGATCGGGGACCAACTATGGCTACACCTTC
>TRBJ2-1|.|TRBV15|.
CATSRALDEQFF
TGTGCCACCAGCAGAGCTCTGGATGAGCAGTTCTTC
>TRBJ2-1|.|TRBV6-1|.
CASRPGRSYNEQFF
TGTGCCAGCAGACCGGGACGGTCCTACAATGAGCAGTTCTTC
>TRBJ1-4|TRBD1|TRBV6-5|.
CASRAPTGATLFF
TGTGCCAGCCGCGCTCCCACAGGGGCCACTCTGTTTTTT
>TRBJ2-3|TRBD2|TRBV5-6|.
CASSLTSGDTQYF
TGTGCCAGCAGCTTGACTAGCGGGGATACGCAGTATTTT
>TRBJ2-3|.|TRBV18|few
CASSPLRGTSTDTQYF
TGTGCCAGCTCACCATTGAGGGGGACAAGCACAGATACGCAGTATTTT
>TRBJ2-3|.|TRBV14|.
CASSHPGLGTDTQYF
TGTGCCAGCAGCCACCCGGGCCTGGGAACAGATACGCAGTATTTT
>TRBJ1-3|.|TRBV29-1|.
CSGAQSSGNTIYF
TGCAGCGGGGCTCAGAGCTCTGGAAACACCATATATTTT
>TRBJ2-7|.|TRBV7-2|few
CASSPSGVNKEQYF
TGTGCCAGCAGCCCATCCGGGGTGAATAAAGAGCAGTACTTC
>TRBJ2-2|.|TRBV6-5|.
CASMMWGVTGELFF
TGTGCCAGCATGATGTGGGGGGTCACCGGGGAGCTGTTTTTT
>TRBJ1-5|.|TRBV29-1|.
CSVVQGNQPQHF
TGCAGCGTTGTGCAGGGAAATCAGCCCCAGCATTTT
>TRBJ2-7|.|TRBV14|.
CASSQDLTAHEQYF
TGTGCCAGCAGCCAAGATCTAACGGCCCACGAGCAGTACTTC
>TRBJ2-1|.|TRBV6-5|.
CASIDPSYNEQFF
TGTGCCAGCATCGACCCATCCTACAATGAGCAGTTCTTC
>TRBJ2-7|.|TRBV7-2|.
CASSPRTQRVSVEQYF
TGTGCCAGCAGCCCCCGGACGCAGAGGGTTTCCGTCGAGCAGTACTTC
>TRBJ2-3|.|TRBV6-5|.
CASSSLHPGDTQYF
TGTGCCAGCAGTTCCCTCCACCCGGGAGATACGCAGTATTTT
>TRBJ2-7|TRBD2|TRBV7-6|.
CASSSRLAGGDEQYF
TGTGCCAGCAGCTCGAGACTAGCGGGGGGGGACGAGCAGTACTTC
>TRBJ1-1|TRBD1|TRBV4-3|few
CASSQGDRENTEAFF
TGCGCCAGCAGCCAAGGCGACAGGGAGAACACTGAAGCTTTCTTT